The entry that follows covers one T cell receptor beta chain sequence. Its antigen remains unidentified. The sample originates from a study of T cell responses to AZD1222 COVID-19 vaccine. Study outcomes and limitations: Donors were chiefly white British, with a greater number of females, and clonal diversity was perhaps underestimated.

V was clipped by 5 bases and J by 5 bases, with 13 bases between them. The CDR3 consists of 14 residues. CDR1 and CDR2 (germline): SGHDT, YYEEEE. TCRdb's copy holds only in-frame clones and misses some; the assay was immunoSEQ multiplex PCR. The sample consists of roughly 120,000 clones, 80% to 90% of them appearing once. V and J are TRBV5-6 and TRBJ2-2, with unresolved D. The source material was peripheral blood, sampled on day 0 of AZD1222 vaccination. This clonotype was sampled from an adult in good health. In DNA form, the CDR3 reads TGTGCCAGCAGAACCGGCCTAGGGACCGGGGAGCTGTTTTTT. This encodes CASRTGLGTGELFF.